These T cell receptor beta chains were read from a single sample in a study of shared clonotypes between healthy human individuals. Repertoires were generated with immunoSEQ multiplex PCR, while TCRdb's copy carries only in-frame clones and drops some. The sample contains hundreds of thousands of clones, over 60% of which appear only once. Sequenced sample: PBMCs. The receptors shown here come from a woman aged 40 to 49 in good health. Some clones in this sample may be carry-over from other donors' samples. Each CDR3 is given with its conserved first and last residue. D genes are given only for firm matches. Size values are once, few and many counts, or a class for expanded clones, and some rows have none.

d_call	j_call	clone_size	v_call	cdr3_aa	cdr3_nt
-	TRBJ1-1	-	TRBV15	CATSFYSLNTEAFF	TGTGCCACCAGCTTTTACAGCCTGAACACTGAAGCTTTCTTT
-	TRBJ1-4	-	TRBV18	CASSPERSFTEKLFF	TGTGCCAGCTCACCGGAGCGGTCATTCACTGAAAAACTGTTTTTT
-	TRBJ2-7	-	TRBV9	CASSVNSGVAEQYF	TGTGCCAGCAGCGTGAACTCGGGGGTGGCCGAGCAGTACTTC
-	TRBJ2-5	-	TRBV6-4	CASSEIVGQRPYF	TGTGCCAGCAGTGAAATCGTAGGGCAGCGACCATACTTC
TRBD2	TRBJ2-5	-	TRBV28	CASSPGGLETQYF	TGTGCCAGCAGTCCGGGGGGTTTGGAGACCCAGTACTTC
-	TRBJ2-3	-	TRBV28	CASSLATTTNTQYF	TGTGCCAGCAGTTTAGCGACAACCACAAATACGCAGTATTTT
-	TRBJ1-1	-	TRBV7-3	CASSLMGGAIGYTEAFF	TGTGCCAGCAGCTTAATGGGGGGCGCGATCGGATACACTGAAGCTTTCTTT
-	TRBJ2-1	-	TRBV7-2	CASRGSSYNEQFF	TGTGCCAGCAGGGGTAGCTCCTACAATGAGCAGTTCTTC
TRBD2	TRBJ2-1	-	TRBV6-4	CASSDSASGTNEQFF	TGTGCCAGCAGTGACTCGGCTAGCGGGACCAATGAGCAGTTCTTC
TRBD1	TRBJ2-7	-	TRBV11-1	CASSLGQVYEQYF	TGTGCCAGCAGCCTTGGACAGGTCTACGAGCAGTACTTC
-	TRBJ2-7	-	TRBV23-1	CASIHLGMGGRSSYEQYF	TGCGCCAGCATCCATCTTGGCATGGGGGGACGAAGCTCCTACGAGCAGTACTTC
-	TRBJ2-5	-	TRBV6-6	CASSPSPGTQYF	TGTGCCAGCAGCCCGTCGCCGGGTACCCAGTACTTC
-	TRBJ2-3	-	TRBV7-6	CASSFTADSFTDTQYF	TGTGCCAGCAGCTTCACAGCGGACTCTTTCACAGATACGCAGTATTTT
TRBD2	TRBJ2-7	once	TRBV30	CACTPGLGVYEQYF	TGTGCCTGTACGCCGGGACTAGGCGTCTACGAGCAGTACTTC
-	TRBJ1-2	-	TRBV5-8	CASSLVHNYGYTF	TGTGCCAGCAGCTTGGTTCATAACTATGGCTACACCTTC
TRBD2	TRBJ2-1	-	TRBV4-2	CASSQEGLGLAPYNEQFF	TGTGCCAGCAGCCAAGAAGGTTTAGGACTAGCGCCGTACAATGAGCAGTTCTTC
-	TRBJ1-5	-	TRBV6-1	CASRSGQYSNQPQHF	TGTGCCAGCCGCTCGGGGCAGTATAGCAATCAGCCCCAGCATTTT
TRBD1	TRBJ1-2	-	TRBV28	CASSSAGQGKHGYTF	TGTGCCAGCAGCTCGGCCGGACAGGGGAAGCATGGCTACACCTTC
TRBD1	TRBJ1-1	few	TRBV25-1	CASSMGQGAQAFF	TGTGCCAGCAGTATGGGACAGGGGGCACAAGCTTTCTTT
TRBD1	TRBJ2-7	-	TRBV29-1	CSVERDRGSYEQYF	TGCAGCGTTGAAAGGGACAGGGGCTCCTACGAGCAGTACTTC
-	TRBJ2-3	-	TRBV20-1	CSARGGDTQYF	TGCAGTGCTAGGGGGGGAGATACGCAGTATTTT
-	TRBJ1-5	-	TRBV7-8	CASSLVADQPQHF	TGTGCCAGCAGCTTAGTGGCTGATCAGCCCCAGCATTTT
-	TRBJ2-7	-	TRBV4-3	CASSQELSDAMYEQYF	TGCGCCAGCAGCCAAGAACTCTCGGATGCGATGTACGAGCAGTACTTC
TRBD2	TRBJ2-7	-	TRBV29-1	CSVVGTSGHSYEQYF	TGCAGCGTCGTGGGGACTAGCGGGCATTCCTACGAGCAGTACTTC
TRBD1	TRBJ1-1	-	TRBV5-1	CASSSTGVNTEAFF	TGCGCCAGCAGCTCTACAGGGGTGAACACTGAAGCTTTCTTT
-	TRBJ1-3	-	TRBV6-6	CASSTSGNTIYF	TGTGCCAGCAGTACTTCAGGAAACACCATATATTTT
-	TRBJ2-5	-	TRBV5-4	CASSPQGYSSIETQHF	TGTGCCAGCAGCCCACAGGGCTATTCATCAATAGAGACCCAGCACTTC
TRBD1	TRBJ1-1	-	TRBV7-9	CASSTRTGGGFEAFF	TGTGCCAGCAGCACGAGGACAGGGGGCGGGTTTGAAGCTTTCTTT
-	TRBJ1-4	-	TRBV15	CATSRDGGEKLFF	TGTGCCACCAGCAGAGACGGAGGGGAAAAACTGTTTTTT
-	TRBJ2-7	-	TRBV27	CASSFGSLAYEQYF	TGTGCCAGCAGTTTTGGCTCACTTGCTTACGAGCAGTACTTC
-	TRBJ1-2	-	TRBV5-1	CASSWDTYGYTF	TGCGCCAGCAGCTGGGACACCTATGGCTACACCTTC
-	TRBJ1-1	-	TRBV7-8	CASSLGEVNTEAFF	TGTGCCAGCAGCTTAGGGGAGGTGAACACTGAAGCTTTCTTT
TRBD2	TRBJ2-3	-	TRBV27	CASSLTSGGTQYF	TGTGCCAGCAGTTTGACTAGCGGCGGTACGCAGTATTTT
TRBD1	TRBJ2-7	many	TRBV7-2	CASSRRGQESYEQYF	TGTGCCAGCAGCAGACGGGGACAGGAGTCCTACGAGCAGTACTTC
-	TRBJ2-7	-	TRBV28	CASSSFFTEISEDEQYF	TGTGCCAGCAGTTCTTTCTTCACTGAGATCTCCGAAGACGAGCAGTACTTC
-	TRBJ1-5	-	TRBV27	CASSLRRVQPQHF	TGTGCCAGCAGTTTACGTAGGGTTCAGCCCCAGCATTTT
-	TRBJ2-1	-	TRBV30	CAWSPKYNEQFF	TGTGCCTGGAGCCCCAAGTACAATGAGCAGTTCTTC
TRBD1	TRBJ2-3	-	TRBV7-9	CASLRQGQDTQYF	TGTGCCAGTTTACGACAGGGTCAAGATACGCAGTATTTT
TRBD2	TRBJ2-7	-	TRBV9	CASSGAGPGREQYF	TGTGCCAGCAGCGGAGCGGGACCAGGTAGGGAGCAGTACTTC
-	TRBJ1-2	-	TRBV5-1	CASSLTAESYGYTF	TGCGCCAGCAGCTTGACGGCGGAAAGCTATGGCTACACCTTC
TRBD1	TRBJ1-5	-	TRBV28	CASTSQGWMLLFGQPQHF	TGTGCCAGCACCTCACAGGGGTGGATGTTGCTTTTCGGGCAGCCCCAGCATTTT
TRBD1	TRBJ2-6	-	TRBV29-1	CSVGTASGANVLTF	TGCAGCGTGGGGACAGCCTCTGGGGCCAACGTCCTGACTTTC
-	TRBJ1-2	few	TRBV25-1	CASSDPREPLNGYTF	TGTGCCAGCAGTGACCCCAGAGAGCCTTTGAATGGCTACACCTTC
-	TRBJ1-3	-	TRBV30	CAYTGSSGNTIYF	TGTGCCTATACAGGGAGCTCTGGAAACACCATATATTTT
TRBD1	TRBJ2-5	-	TRBV5-1	CASSWQGEETQYF	TGCGCCAGCAGCTGGCAGGGGGAAGAGACCCAGTACTTC
TRBD1	TRBJ2-2	-	TRBV27	CASSRTGGADTGELFF	TGTGCCAGCAGCCGGACAGGGGGCGCCGACACCGGGGAGCTGTTTTTT
TRBD1	TRBJ1-5	-	TRBV5-1	CASSVQGGDQPQHF	TGCGCCAGCAGCGTACAGGGGGGAGATCAGCCCCAGCATTTT
-	TRBJ2-7	once	TRBV27	CASSLYGGFAYEQYF	TGTGCCAGCAGTTTATATGGGGGGTTCGCCTACGAGCAGTACTTC
-	TRBJ2-7	-	TRBV11-2	CASSLNRYEQYF	TGTGCCAGCAGCTTAAACAGATACGAGCAGTACTTC
-	TRBJ2-1	few	TRBV12-5	CASGLSPREQFF	TGTGCTAGTGGTTTGAGCCCGAGGGAGCAGTTCTTC
-	TRBJ2-7	few	TRBV11-2	CASSLVSTYEQYF	TGTGCCAGCAGCTTAGTCAGTACCTACGAGCAGTACTTC
-	TRBJ2-1	once	TRBV7-3	CASSSRKGPWNEQFF	TGTGCCAGCAGCTCTCGTAAGGGCCCCTGGAATGAGCAGTTCTTC
-	TRBJ2-1	once	TRBV13	CASSRGGDRLNEQFF	TGTGCCAGCAGCCGAGGGGGGGATAGGCTCAATGAGCAGTTCTTC